This is a list of T cell receptor beta chains from one sample in a study of blood T cell repertoires in COVID-19. Here immunoSEQ multiplex PCR was the method, and the copy in TCRdb shows in-frame clones only, minus some. The data hold about 280,000 clones, with 75% to 85% observed a single time. The specimen was peripheral blood. The receptors originated from a man aged 45-65 years with active or convalescent COVID-19. CDR3s include the opening cysteine and the closing phenylalanine or tryptophan. A D gene is named only where the DNA matches it firmly. A row's size may be missing; if present it is once, few, many or a size class.

>-|-|TRBJ2-3|TRBV5-1
TGCGCCAGCAGCTTGGCCGCAGGGAACAGCTTAGATACGCAGTATTTT
CASSLAAGNSLDTQYF
>once|-|TRBJ2-1|TRBV7-9
TGTGCCAGCAGCTACACAGGGACTGAGCAGTTCTTC
CASSYTGTEQFF
>-|TRBD2|TRBJ2-4|TRBV3-1/TRBV3-2
TGTGCCAGCAGCCTCCGGGAGGGTAAACTTCACAAAAACATTCAGTACTTC
CASSLREGKLHKNIQYF
>once|-|TRBJ2-1|TRBV5-5
TGTGCCAGCAGTCGGCTCCCCCTCGGGAATGAGCAGTTCTTC
CASSRLPLGNEQFF
>-|TRBD1|TRBJ2-7|TRBV7-9
TGTGCCAGCAGTCCCGGGACAGAAGTAGGAGAGCAGTACTTC
CASSPGTEVGEQYF
>-|-|TRBJ2-3|TRBV7-8
TGTGCCAGCAGCCCCTCACGTTGGCGGGGCTCTAGCACAGATACGCAGTATTTT
CASSPSRWRGSSTDTQYF
>-|-|TRBJ2-1|TRBV7-2
TGTGCCAGCAGCCCCGCCCGAGCCCACAATGAGCAGTTCTTC
CASSPARAHNEQFF
>-|TRBD1|TRBJ1-1|TRBV29-1
TGCAGCGGTGTGACAGGGCTAATGAACACTGAAGCTTTCTTT
CSGVTGLMNTEAFF
>-|-|TRBJ2-5|TRBV6-2/TRBV6-3
TGTGCCAGCAGTTATTCGGAGACCCAGTACTTC
CASSYSETQYF
>-|TRBD1|TRBJ2-7|TRBV27
TGTGCCAGCAGCTTGATGGACAGGGGTCCCTACGAGCAGTACTTC
CASSLMDRGPYEQYF
>-|-|TRBJ2-3|TRBV19
TGTGCCAGTAGTGACCGAGGAGGCACAGATACGCAGTATTTT
CASSDRGGTDTQYF
>-|TRBD1|TRBJ1-3|TRBV19
TGTGCCAGTACCCCCACAGGGGGTCTCTCTGGAAACACCATATATTTT
CASTPTGGLSGNTIYF
>-|-|TRBJ2-7|TRBV7-3
TGTGCCAGCAGCTTAAGGGCTGATACCTACGAGCAGTACTTC
CASSLRADTYEQYF
>-|-|TRBJ2-1|TRBV15
TGTGCCACCAGCGCGGGACGGCGAACCTTCTACAATGAGCAGTTCTTC
CATSAGRRTFYNEQFF
>-|TRBD2|TRBJ2-1|TRBV5-1
TGCGCCAGCAGCTTGGGTAGCGGGCATGTTGAGCAGTTCTTC
CASSLGSGHVEQFF
>-|TRBD2|TRBJ2-1|TRBV10-1
TGCGCCAGCAGTCTGACTAGCGGGAGGGGTGAGCAGTTCTTC
CASSLTSGRGEQFF
>-|-|TRBJ2-4|TRBV5-4
TGTGCCAGCAGCTTGGGGAGGGCTGACATTCAGTACTTC
CASSLGRADIQYF
>-|-|TRBJ2-3|TRBV6-2/TRBV6-3
TGTGCCAGCAGTTACCGCGGGACCACAGATACGCAGTATTTT
CASSYRGTTDTQYF
>-|TRBD2|TRBJ2-5|TRBV7-2
TGTGCCAGCAGCTCTGCGGGAGTGTGGGAGACCCAGTACTTC
CASSSAGVWETQYF
>-|TRBD2|TRBJ2-7|TRBV11-2
TGTGCCAGCAGCTTAGCTCGCCTAGCGGGGACCCCCGGTCGCTACGAGCAGTACTTC
CASSLARLAGTPGRYEQYF
>-|TRBD2|TRBJ2-1|TRBV28
TGTGCCACTCGACTAGCGGGAGAAGGGGATGAGCAGTTCTTC
CATRLAGEGDEQFF
>-|TRBD1|TRBJ1-5|TRBV19
TGTGCCAGTAGTATTATTAGGACAGGGGCGGCTCAGCCCCAGCATTTT
CASSIIRTGAAQPQHF
>-|TRBD1|TRBJ1-1|TRBV18
TGTGCCAGCTCACCGCAAGGGACAGGTGAAGCTTTCTTT
CASSPQGTGEAFF
>-|-|TRBJ1-3|TRBV4-1
TGCGCCAGCAGCCTCCAGGGCTCCGGAAACACCATATATTTT
CASSLQGSGNTIYF
>-|TRBD1|TRBJ1-3|TRBV14
TGTGCCAGCAGACCCGCCCGGACAGGTGGAAACACCATATATTTT
CASRPARTGGNTIYF
>-|TRBD2|TRBJ2-7|TRBV4-2
TGTGCCAGCAGCCAAGCTGGCGGGAGTCGGCAGTACTTC
CASSQAGGSRQYF
>-|-|TRBJ2-1|TRBV7-3
TGTGCCAGCAGCTTATCGGGTTTCCCTGTCGGTGAGCAGTTCTTC
CASSLSGFPVGEQFF
>-|TRBD1|TRBJ1-5|TRBV6-6
TGTGCCAGCAGTCTCCTCGGGACAGGCAATCAGCCCCAGCATTTT
CASSLLGTGNQPQHF
>-|-|TRBJ1-2|TRBV10-3
TGTGCCATCAGTGAACAGAACTATGGCTACACCTTC
CAISEQNYGYTF
>-|-|TRBJ1-2|TRBV2
TGTGCCAGCAGTGAAAACCGGCAGGTTAACTATGGCTACACCTTC
CASSENRQVNYGYTF
>-|-|TRBJ2-7|TRBV1
TGCACCAGCAGCCAAGGACGGGAGAAGGCCTACGAGCAGTACTTC
CTSSQGREKAYEQYF
>-|TRBD1|TRBJ2-1|TRBV5-8
TGTGCCAGCACCTGGGACAGGGGGCTAAATGAGCAGTTCTTC
CASTWDRGLNEQFF
>-|-|TRBJ2-7|TRBV5-4
TGTGCCAGCAGCACCAACAAGAAGATGTGGGAGCAGTACTTC
CASSTNKKMWEQYF
>-|-|TRBJ1-1|TRBV6-5
TGTGCCAGCAGTTCTATCCCGAACACTGAAGCTTTCTTT
CASSSIPNTEAFF
>-|-|TRBJ1-3|TRBV4-1
TGCGCCAGCAGCCAAGGGGAGGGGGCTGGAAACACCATATATTTT
CASSQGEGAGNTIYF
>-|-|TRBJ1-3|TRBV27
TGTGCCAGCAGTACCAAGGGGTATGGAAACACCATATATTTT
CASSTKGYGNTIYF
>-|-|TRBJ1-1|TRBV7-2
TGTGCCAGCAGCTTAGCGGTCAGGGTGAACACTGAAGCTTTCTTT
CASSLAVRVNTEAFF
>-|-|TRBJ1-4|TRBV18
TGTGCCAGCTCACCTATCCCAGGTGAAAAACTGTTTTTT
CASSPIPGEKLFF
>-|-|TRBJ2-7|TRBV11-2
TGTGCCAGCAGCTTAGATGTTACCTACGAGCAGTACTTC
CASSLDVTYEQYF
>-|TRBD1|TRBJ1-1|TRBV19
TGTGCCAGTAAGGACAGGACGAAGAACACTGAAGCTTTCTTT
CASKDRTKNTEAFF
>-|TRBD1|TRBJ1-5|TRBV18
TGTGCCAGCTCCCCGGGACAGGGAAACAATCAGCCCCAGCATTTT
CASSPGQGNNQPQHF